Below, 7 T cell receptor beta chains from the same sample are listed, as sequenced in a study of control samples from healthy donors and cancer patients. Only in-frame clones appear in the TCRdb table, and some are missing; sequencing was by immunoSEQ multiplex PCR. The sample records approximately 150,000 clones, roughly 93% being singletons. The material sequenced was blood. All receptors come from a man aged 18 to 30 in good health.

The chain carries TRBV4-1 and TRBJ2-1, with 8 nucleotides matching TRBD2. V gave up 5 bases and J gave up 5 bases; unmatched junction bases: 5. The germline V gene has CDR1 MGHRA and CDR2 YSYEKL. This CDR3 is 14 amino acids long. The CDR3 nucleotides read TGCGCCAGCAGCTACCAGCGGGGGAACAATGAGCAGTTCTTC. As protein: CASSYQRGNNEQFF.

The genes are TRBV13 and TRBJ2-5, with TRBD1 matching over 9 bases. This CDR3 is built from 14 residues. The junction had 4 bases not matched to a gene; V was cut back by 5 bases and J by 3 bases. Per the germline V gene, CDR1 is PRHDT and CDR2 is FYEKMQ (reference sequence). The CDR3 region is CASSPGDREETQYF. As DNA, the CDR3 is TGTGCCAGCAGCCCGGGGGACAGGGAAGAGACCCAGTACTTC.

The CDR3 region is CASSYAGGMNEQFF. The CDR3 coding sequence is TGTGCCAGCAGTTATGCGGGGGGGATGAATGAGCAGTTCTTC. The chain couples TRBV6-6 to TRBJ2-1, with 9 bases lining up with TRBD2. The length of the CDR3 is 14 residues. V gave up 3 bases and J gave up 7 bases; unmatched junction bases: 4. CDR1 is MNHNY, CDR2 SVGAGI, per germline (reference sequence).

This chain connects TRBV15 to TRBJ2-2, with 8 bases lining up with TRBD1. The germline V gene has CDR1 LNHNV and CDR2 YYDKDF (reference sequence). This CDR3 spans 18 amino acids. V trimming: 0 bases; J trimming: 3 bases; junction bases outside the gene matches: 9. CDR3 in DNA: TGTGCCACCAGCAGAGATGTCCACAGGGGGTACGACACCGGGGAGCTGTTTTTT. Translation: CATSRDVHRGYDTGELFF.

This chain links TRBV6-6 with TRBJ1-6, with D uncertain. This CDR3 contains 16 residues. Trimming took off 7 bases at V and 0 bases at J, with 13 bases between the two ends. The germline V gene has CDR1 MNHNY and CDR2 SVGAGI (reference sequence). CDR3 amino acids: CASKSDEVSYNSPLHF. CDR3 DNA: TGTGCCAGCAAATCCGATGAAGTCTCCTATAATTCACCCCTCCACTTT.

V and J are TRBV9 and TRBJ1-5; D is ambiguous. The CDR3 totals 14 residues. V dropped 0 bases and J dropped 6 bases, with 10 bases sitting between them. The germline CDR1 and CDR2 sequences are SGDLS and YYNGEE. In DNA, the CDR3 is TGTGCCAGCAGCGTAGGAGGGTATGGTCAGCCCCAGCATTTT. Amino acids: CASSVGGYGQPQHF.

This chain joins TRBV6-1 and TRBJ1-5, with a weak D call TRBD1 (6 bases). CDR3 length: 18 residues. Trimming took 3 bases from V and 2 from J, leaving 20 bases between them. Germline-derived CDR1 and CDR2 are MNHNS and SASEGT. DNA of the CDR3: TGTGCCAGCAGTGACACTTCCAGGGGACTCTTCGGCAATCAGCCCCAGCATTTT. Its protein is CASSDTSRGLFGNQPQHF.